This T cell receptor beta chain was found in a study of blood T cell repertoires in COVID-19. Looked up from germline, CDR1 is MNHEY and CDR2 is SVGAGI. CDR3 length: 15 residues. With 2 bases removed from V and 1 base from J, the gap between germline ends came to 6 bases. Using immunoSEQ multiplex PCR, the repertoire was profiled, and TCRdb retains in-frame clones only, with some absent. The sample lists 100,000 to 150,000 clones; about 86% were seen once. This clonotype was sampled from a woman in her forties or fifties with acute or convalescent COVID-19. Material for sequencing was peripheral blood. The V and J genes are TRBV6-5 and TRBJ2-6; D remains unclear. CDR3 in DNA: TGTGCCAGCAGTTACATCCGGTCTGGGGCCAACGTCCTGACTTTC. Protein product: CASSYIRSGANVLTF.